One TCR beta chain is described in this entry. The record originates from a study of blood T cell repertoires in COVID-19. On the study more broadly: Specimens from acute and convalescent COVID-19 originated in the United States, Italy and Spain. T cells, B-cell-depleted T cells, or PBMCs supplied cDNA or gDNA.

Individuals drawn from approximately 22 US areas were roughly 18 to 95 years old. Clinical history as reported by participants underpinned cohort assignment. The CDR3 has 14 amino acids. Trimming shortened V by 4 bases and J by 6 bases, and 13 bases separated the two germline ends. The germline CDR1 and CDR2 sequences are SGHRS and YFSETQ. Sequenced by immunoSEQ multiplex PCR; TCRdb stores in-frame clones only, minus some. The table has 400,000 to 450,000 clones, over 75% seen once. Sequenced sample: PBMCs or T cells enriched from blood (not recorded which). The chain joins TRBV5-1 to TRBJ1-4; D not certain. This TCR was recovered from a man aged 25 to 45 who had recovered from COVID-19. The CDR3 reads CASSLKGRDEKLFF. Here the CDR3 DNA reads TGCGCCAGCAGCCTTAAAGGGAGAGATGAAAAACTGTTTTTT.